The entry that follows covers one T cell receptor beta chain sequence. V lost 7 bases and J lost 4; bases outside the gene matches: 11. The CDR3 covers 15 residues. Germline V gives CDR1 SGHRS, CDR2 YFSETQ. The entry originates in a study of control samples from healthy donors and cancer patients. Assay: immunoSEQ multiplex PCR; the TCRdb copy retains only in-frame clones and omits some. Counted here are 95,000 to 150,000 clones, approximately 84% occurring once; the ten biggest clones make up 1.5% to 2%. This sequence joins TRBV5-1 and TRBJ2-3; 8 bases are shared with TRBD2. The TCR was taken from a man younger than 35 in good health. Input material: blood. The CDR3 is CASSSGGSGSDTQYF. DNA for the CDR3: TGCGCCAGCTCCTCGGGGGGGAGCGGATCAGATACGCAGTATTTT.